This T cell receptor beta chain was profiled in a study of regulatory T cells in long-lasting Graves disease. Sample time point: persistent/refractory GD, antithyroid drugs over 5 years with positive TRAb. Construction of the TCR library relied on RNA isolated from PBMCs. The CDR3 has 18 amino acids. Trimming took 4 bases from V and 2 from J; bases not matched to a gene: 11. Germline V gene data show CDR1 as MNHEY and CDR2 as SVGAGI. Building of the TCR beta libraries involved iRepertoire HTBI primers and Arm-PCR of CDR3 regions. MiXCR was run by TCRdb on the multiplex PCR reads, yielding one entry per CDR3 protein. There are hundreds of thousands of distinct CDR3 sequences in the sample; around 30% occur only once, and about 40% lies in the top ten.

This material consisted of peripheral blood mononuclear cells (PBMCs), taken when the disease was refractory, from a patient treated with antithyroid drugs. This clonotype was obtained from a female donor with Graves disease. The chain carries TRBV6-5 and TRBJ2-7, with 13 bases identical to TRBD2. The CDR3 here is CASSLPARGLAGAYEQYF. The CDR3 DNA follows: TGTGCCAGCAGTTTGCCAGCCAGAGGACTAGCGGGAGCCTACGAGCAGTACTTC.